This entry concerns a single TCR beta chain. The data were obtained in a study of cytomegalovirus exposure and HLA in healthy donors. It was with 60 Vbeta and 13 Jbeta primers that the PCR ran. Assay: immunoSEQ multiplex PCR; the TCRdb copy retains only in-frame clones and omits some. This sample has fewer than 120,000 clones; nearly 80% occur once, and the top ten carry 1% to 1.5%. Sequencing was done on a sample of PBMCs. This receptor was obtained from a woman between 25 and 40 years old in good health and CMV-seronegative.

CDR3 nucleotide sequence: TGTGCCAGCCAAGGAGGGAACACCGGGGAGCTGTTTTTT. Amino acids: CASQGGNTGELFF. This chain connects TRBV6-1 to TRBJ2-2, with D perhaps matching TRBD2 (5 bases). Per germline, CDR1 MNHNS and CDR2 SASEGT. Trimming cost V 8 bases and J 1 base, with 8 bases left between them. The CDR3 totals 13 residues.